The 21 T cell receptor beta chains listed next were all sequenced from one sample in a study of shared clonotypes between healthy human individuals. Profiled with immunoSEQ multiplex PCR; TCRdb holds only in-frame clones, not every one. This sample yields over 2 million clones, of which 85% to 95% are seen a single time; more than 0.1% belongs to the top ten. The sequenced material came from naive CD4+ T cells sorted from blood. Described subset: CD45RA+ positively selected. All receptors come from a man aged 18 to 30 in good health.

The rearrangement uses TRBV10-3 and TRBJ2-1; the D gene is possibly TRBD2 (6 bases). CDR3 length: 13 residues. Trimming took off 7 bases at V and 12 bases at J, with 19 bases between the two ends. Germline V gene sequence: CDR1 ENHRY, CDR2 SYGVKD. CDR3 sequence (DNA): TGTGCCATCAACGGGGGAGAGGAGATGGCGCAGTTCTTC. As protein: CAINGGEEMAQFF.

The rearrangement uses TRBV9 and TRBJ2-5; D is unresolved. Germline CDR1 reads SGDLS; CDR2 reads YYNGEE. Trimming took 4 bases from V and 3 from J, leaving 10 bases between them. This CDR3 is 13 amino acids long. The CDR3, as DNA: TGTGCCAGCAGCACTCGACGGGAAGAGACCCAGTACTTC. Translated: CASSTRREETQYF.

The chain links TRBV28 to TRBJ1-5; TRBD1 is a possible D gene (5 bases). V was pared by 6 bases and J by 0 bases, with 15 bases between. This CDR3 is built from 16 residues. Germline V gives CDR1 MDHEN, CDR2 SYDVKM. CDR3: CASSRWDVHSNQPQHF. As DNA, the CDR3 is TGTGCCAGCAGCCGATGGGACGTCCATAGCAATCAGCCCCAGCATTTT.

The CDR3, as DNA: TGTGCCAGCAGACCGACAGGGGGCAGCTATGGCTACACCTTC. Translating gives CASRPTGGSYGYTF. This chain links TRBV6-6 with TRBJ1-2; 10 positions agree with TRBD1. This CDR3 comprises 14 residues. The ends lost 6 bases at V and 4 bases at J; junction bases unmatched: 5. Germline assignment: CDR1 MNHNY and CDR2 SVGAGI (reference sequence).

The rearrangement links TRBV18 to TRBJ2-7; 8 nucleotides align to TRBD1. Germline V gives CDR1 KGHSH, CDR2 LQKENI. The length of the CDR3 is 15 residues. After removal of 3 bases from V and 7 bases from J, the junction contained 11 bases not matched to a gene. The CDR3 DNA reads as TGTGCCAGCTCACCTCTGGGACAGGCCTTGGGGGAGCAGTACTTC. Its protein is CASSPLGQALGEQYF.

In DNA form, the CDR3 reads TGTGCCAGCAGTGACAGAAGGGGGTGGAACACTGAAGCTTTCTTT. This sequence encodes CASSDRRGWNTEAFF. The chain links TRBV6-1 to TRBJ1-1; possible D gene TRBD1, 6 bases. CDR1 and CDR2 from the germline V gene are MNHNS and SASEGT. The V end lost 3 bases, the J end lost 1 base, and 12 bases lay between the germline ends. The CDR3 contains 15 residues.

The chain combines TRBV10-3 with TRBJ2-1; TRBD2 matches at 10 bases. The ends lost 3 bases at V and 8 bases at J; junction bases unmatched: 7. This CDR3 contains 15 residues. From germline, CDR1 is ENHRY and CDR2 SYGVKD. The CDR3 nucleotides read TGTGCCATCAGTGAAGCTAGCGGGAGAAGGGATGAGCAGTTCTTC. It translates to CAISEASGRRDEQFF.

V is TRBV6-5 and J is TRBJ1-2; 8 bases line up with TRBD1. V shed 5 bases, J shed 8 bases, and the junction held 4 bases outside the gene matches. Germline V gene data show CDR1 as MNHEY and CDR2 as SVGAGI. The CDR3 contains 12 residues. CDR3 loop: CASSMDRVGYTF. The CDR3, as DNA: TGTGCCAGCAGTATGGACAGGGTCGGCTACACCTTC.

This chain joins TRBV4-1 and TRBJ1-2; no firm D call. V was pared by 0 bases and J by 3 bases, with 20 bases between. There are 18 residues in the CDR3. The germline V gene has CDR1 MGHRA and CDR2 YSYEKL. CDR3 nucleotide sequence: TGCGCCAGCAGCCAAGATTTTACCCAGGCGAACCGGGACTATGGCTACACCTTC. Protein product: CASSQDFTQANRDYGYTF.

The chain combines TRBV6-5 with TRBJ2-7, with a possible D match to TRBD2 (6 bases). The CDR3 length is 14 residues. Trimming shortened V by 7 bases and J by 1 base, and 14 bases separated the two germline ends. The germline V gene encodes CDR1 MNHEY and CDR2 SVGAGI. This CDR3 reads CASTPGRGSYEQYF. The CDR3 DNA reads TGTGCCAGCACCCCCGGGCGGGGATCCTACGAGCAGTACTTC.

CDR3 region: CASSQSIGANTGYTF. DNA of the CDR3: TGTGCCAGCAGCCAAAGTATAGGGGCGAATACTGGCTACACCTTC. The J gene is TRBJ1-2, the V gene TRBV7-9; tentatively, D is TRBD1 (5 bases). With 5 bases removed from V and 7 bases from J, the gap between germline ends came to 20 bases. Germline values: CDR1 SEHNR, CDR2 FQNEAQ (reference sequence). The CDR3 loop spans 15 amino acids.

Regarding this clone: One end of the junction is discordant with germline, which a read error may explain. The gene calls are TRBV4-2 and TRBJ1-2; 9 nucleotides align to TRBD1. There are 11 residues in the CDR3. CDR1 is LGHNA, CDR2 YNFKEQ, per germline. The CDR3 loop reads CASSQDRGYAF. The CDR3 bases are TGTGCCAGCAGCCAGGACAGGGGTTACGCCTTC.

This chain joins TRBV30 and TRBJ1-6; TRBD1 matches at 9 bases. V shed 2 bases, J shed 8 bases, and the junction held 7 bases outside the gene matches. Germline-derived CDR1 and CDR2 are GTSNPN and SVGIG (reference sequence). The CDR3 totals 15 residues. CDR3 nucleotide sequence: TGTGCCTGGAGTCCCCCGGACAGGGGTTATTCACCCCTCCACTTT. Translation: CAWSPPDRGYSPLHF.

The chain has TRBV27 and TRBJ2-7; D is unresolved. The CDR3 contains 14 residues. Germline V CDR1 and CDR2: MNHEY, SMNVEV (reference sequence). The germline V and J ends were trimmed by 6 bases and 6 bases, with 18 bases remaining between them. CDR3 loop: CASSLGPYPAEQYF. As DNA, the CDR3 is TGTGCCAGCAGCCTCGGCCCCTATCCGGCCGAGCAGTACTTC.

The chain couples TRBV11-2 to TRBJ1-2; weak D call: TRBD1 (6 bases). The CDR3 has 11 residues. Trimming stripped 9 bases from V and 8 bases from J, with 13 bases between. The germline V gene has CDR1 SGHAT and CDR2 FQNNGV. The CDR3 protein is CASGQGNGYTF. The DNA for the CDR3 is TGTGCCAGTGGGCAGGGGAACGGCTACACCTTC.

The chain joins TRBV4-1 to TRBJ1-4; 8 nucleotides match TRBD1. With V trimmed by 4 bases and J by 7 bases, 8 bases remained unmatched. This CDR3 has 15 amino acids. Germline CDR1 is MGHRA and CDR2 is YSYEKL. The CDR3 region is CASSLQGARGEKLFF. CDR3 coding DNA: TGCGCCAGCAGCCTCCAGGGGGCGAGAGGTGAAAAACTGTTTTTT.

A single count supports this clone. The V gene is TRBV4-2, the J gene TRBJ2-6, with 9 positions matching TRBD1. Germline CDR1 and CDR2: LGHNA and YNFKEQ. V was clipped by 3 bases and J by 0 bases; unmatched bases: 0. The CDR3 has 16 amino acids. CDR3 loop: CASSQDRGSGANVLTF. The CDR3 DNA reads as TGTGCCAGCAGCCAGGACAGGGGCTCTGGGGCCAACGTCCTGACTTTC.

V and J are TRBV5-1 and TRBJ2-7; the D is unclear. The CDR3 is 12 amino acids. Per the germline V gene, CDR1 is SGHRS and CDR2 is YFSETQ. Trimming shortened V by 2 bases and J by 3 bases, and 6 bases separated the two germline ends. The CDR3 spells CASSFKLYEQYF. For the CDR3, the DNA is TGCGCCAGCAGCTTTAAACTCTACGAGCAGTACTTC.

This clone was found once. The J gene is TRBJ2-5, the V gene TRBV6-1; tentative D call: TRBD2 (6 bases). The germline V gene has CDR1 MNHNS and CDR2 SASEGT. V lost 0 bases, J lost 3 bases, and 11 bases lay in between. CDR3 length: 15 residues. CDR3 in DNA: TGTGCCAGCAGTGAAGCAGACTGGGGGGAAGAGACCCAGTACTTC. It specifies CASSEADWGEETQYF.

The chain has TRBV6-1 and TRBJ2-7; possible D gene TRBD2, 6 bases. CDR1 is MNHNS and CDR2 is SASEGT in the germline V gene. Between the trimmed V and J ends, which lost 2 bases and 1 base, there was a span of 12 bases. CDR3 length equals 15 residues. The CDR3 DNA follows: TGTGCCAGCAGTGAATACGTGGGAGGTTCCTACGAGCAGTACTTC. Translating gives CASSEYVGGSYEQYF.

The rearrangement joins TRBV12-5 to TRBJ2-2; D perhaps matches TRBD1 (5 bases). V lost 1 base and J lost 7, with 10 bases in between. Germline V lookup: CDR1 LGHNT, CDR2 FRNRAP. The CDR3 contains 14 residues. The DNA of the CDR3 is TGTGCTAGTGGTTTGGGGCAGGGAAGCGGGGAGCTGTTTTTT. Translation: CASGLGQGSGELFF.